The present entry profiles one TCR beta chain with its context. Its antigen remains unidentified. These data are taken from a study of shared clonotypes between healthy human individuals. About the research overall: Each donor's CD4 naive and CD4 memory cells filled three plates apiece, CD8 naive two, and CD8 memory one.

The study, taken as a whole, reports: Sampling covered nothing but blood. Tissue TCR repertoires likely differ from those found in blood. A handful of donors shared around 5.2% of their naive CD4 clonotypes.

The V end lost 5 bases, the J end lost 6 bases, and 14 bases lay between the germline ends. Germline V gene lookup returns CDR1 SGHTA and CDR2 FQGNSA. The length of the CDR3 is 13 residues. The assay was immunoSEQ multiplex PCR, and TCRdb's table has in-frame clones only and misses some. The data contain 2,500,000 or so clones, around 90% of them singletons. This chain links TRBV7-2 with TRBJ2-7, with TRBD2 as a possible D gene (5 bases). The sequence was collected from a man aged 18-30 years in good health. Sequencing was done on a sample of naive CD4+ T cells sorted from blood. Subset in this sample: CD45RA+ positively selected. CDR3 DNA sequence: TGTGCCAGCAGCCCCAGAACTAGTTTCGAGCAGTACTTC. Amino acid sequence: CASSPRTSFEQYF.